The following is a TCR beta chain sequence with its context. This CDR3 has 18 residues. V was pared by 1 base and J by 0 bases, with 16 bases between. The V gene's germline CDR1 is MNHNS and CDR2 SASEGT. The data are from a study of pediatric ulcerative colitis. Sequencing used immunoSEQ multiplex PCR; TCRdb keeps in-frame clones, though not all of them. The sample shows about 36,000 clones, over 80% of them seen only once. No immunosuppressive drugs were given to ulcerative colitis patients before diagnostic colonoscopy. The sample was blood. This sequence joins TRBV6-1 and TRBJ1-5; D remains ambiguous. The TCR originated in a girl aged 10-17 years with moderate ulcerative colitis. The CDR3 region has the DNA TGTGCCAGCAGTGAAGAGAGGATAACACTCTATAGCAATCAGCCCCAGCATTTT. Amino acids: CASSEERITLYSNQPQHF.